This paragraph covers one T cell receptor (beta chain) sequence. No antigen is known for it. A sample-barcoded 5' primer and a J-beta primer mix were used in a second PCR of roughly 7 to 11 cycles. MiXCR, run by TCRdb on the 5' RACE reads, gives a single entry per CDR3 protein. The data show 270,000 or so distinct CDR3 sequences, 25% to 30% seen once. Germline V gene sequence: CDR1 LNHDA, CDR2 SQIVND (reference sequence). The CDR3 sequence is 12 residues long. Trimming removed 9 bases from V and 6 bases from J; junction bases left unmatched: 5. In terms of origin and age, donors were healthy Caucasian individuals from Russia aged roughly 6 to 95. This entry is derived from a study of blood T cells in healthy people across ages. Overall study findings and caveats: It was held that diversity estimates obtained from one million T cells represented underestimates. No one knew whether donors had CMV, which possibly confounded expanded clonotype changes. Naive and antigen-experienced cells were not separated, limiting conclusive comparison.

The chain employs TRBV19 and TRBJ1-5; 7 bases match TRBD1. This clonotype was sampled from a woman in her seventies in good health. Source material: blood. The CDR3 region has the DNA TGTGCCAGCCGGGACAGAGGTCAGCCCCAGCATTTT. This encodes CASRDRGQPQHF.